This TCR beta chain emerged from a study of blood T cell repertoires in COVID-19. Study at large: PBMCs, B-cell-depleted T cells, or T cells were the source of the cDNA or gDNA that made up the material.

V lost 4 bases, J lost 4 bases, and 5 bases stayed unmatched. CDR1 is SGHKS, CDR2 YYEKEE, per germline (reference sequence). The CDR3 has 15 amino acids. As handled by the study authors: Reference gene primer amplification in the assay estimated nucleated cell counts. Assay used: immunoSEQ multiplex PCR; TCRdb lists only in-frame clones, some missing. The DNA was the basis for D and trimming; V, J and clone size are from that table. Of about 130,000 clones detected, around nine tenths appear once; the ten largest clones hold 2.1%. The sequencing sample was made of peripheral blood. This sequence was found in a man over 45 with COVID-19, enrolled during active disease. The rearrangement links TRBV5-5 to TRBJ2-1; TRBD2 agrees at 10 bases. The CDR3 sequence: CASSLAGVSYNEQFF. CDR3 sequence (DNA): TGTGCCAGCAGCCTAGCGGGAGTGTCTTACAATGAGCAGTTCTTC.